This T cell receptor (beta chain) was obtained from a study of blood T cell repertoires in COVID-19. The germline V gene encodes CDR1 SGHAT and CDR2 FQNNGV. V was shortened by 1 base and J by 7 bases, with 14 bases between the two germline ends. The CDR3 spans 15 residues. Clones were sequenced by immunoSEQ multiplex PCR, and TCRdb holds only the in-frame ones, with some missing. The data show 150,000 to 180,000 clones, about 80% seen once. The clonotype comes from a man in his 60s with acute or convalescent COVID-19. Sequences were obtained from peripheral blood. The rearrangement uses TRBV11-2 and TRBJ2-1, with D perhaps matching TRBD2 (6 bases). The chain's CDR3 is CASSLAAGWGNEQFF. In nucleotides, the CDR3 is TGTGCCAGCAGCTTAGCTGCGGGGTGGGGGAATGAGCAGTTCTTC. Filled out from reference TRBV11-2 and TRBJ2-1, the complete variable domain reads EAGVAQSPRYKIIEKRQSVAFWCNPISGHATLYWYQQILGQGPKLLIQFQNNGVVDDSQLPKDRFSAERLKGVDSTLKIQPAKLEDSAVYLCASSLAAGWGNEQFFGPGTRLTVL.